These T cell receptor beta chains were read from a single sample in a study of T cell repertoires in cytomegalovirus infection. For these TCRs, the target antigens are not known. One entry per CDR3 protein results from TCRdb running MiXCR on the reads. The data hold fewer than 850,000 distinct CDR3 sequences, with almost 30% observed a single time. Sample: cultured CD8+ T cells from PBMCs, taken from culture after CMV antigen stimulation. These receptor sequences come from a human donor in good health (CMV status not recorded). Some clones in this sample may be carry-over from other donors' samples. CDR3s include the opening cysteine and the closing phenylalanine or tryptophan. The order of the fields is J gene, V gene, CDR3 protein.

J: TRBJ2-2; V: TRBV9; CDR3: CASSSTVGAHTGELFF
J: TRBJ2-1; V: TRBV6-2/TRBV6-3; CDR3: CASSYTASGDNEQFF
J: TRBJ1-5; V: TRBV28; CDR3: CASSSDIIDSNQPQHF
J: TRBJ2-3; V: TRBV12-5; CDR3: CASGFPPQGSTDTQYF
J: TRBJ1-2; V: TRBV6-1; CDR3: CASSEDRRGYTF
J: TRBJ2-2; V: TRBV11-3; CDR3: CASSLDLGGLNTGELFF
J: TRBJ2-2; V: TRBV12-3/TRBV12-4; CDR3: CASSFWTSGLMEQGGELFF
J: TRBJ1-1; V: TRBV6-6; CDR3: CASSYTPWSEDPTEAFF
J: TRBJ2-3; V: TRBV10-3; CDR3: CAIMSSTDTQYF
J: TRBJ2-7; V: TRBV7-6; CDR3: CASSPKQYF
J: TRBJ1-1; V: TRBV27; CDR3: CATRTGPNTEAFF
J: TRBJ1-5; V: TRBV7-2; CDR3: CASSLTLYSNQPQHF
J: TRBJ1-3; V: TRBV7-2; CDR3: CASTPGGTTGNTIYF
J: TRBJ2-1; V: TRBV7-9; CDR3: CASARAGGYNEQFF
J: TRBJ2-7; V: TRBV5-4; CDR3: CASSLGTGGHEQYF
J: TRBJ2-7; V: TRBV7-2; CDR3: CASSPYGQGASYEQYF
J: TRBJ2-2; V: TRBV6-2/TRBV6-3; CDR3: CASSALGRVANTGELFF
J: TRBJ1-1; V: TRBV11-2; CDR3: CASRVQGRNTEAFF
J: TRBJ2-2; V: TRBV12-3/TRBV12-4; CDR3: CASSLIPYPGELFF
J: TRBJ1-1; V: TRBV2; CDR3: CASSKYRDPNTEAFF
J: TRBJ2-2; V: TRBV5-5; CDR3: CASSLLRADTGELFF
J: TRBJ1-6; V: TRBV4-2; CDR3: CASSQGGSRSPLHF
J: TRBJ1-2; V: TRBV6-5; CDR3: CASSGHDYGYTF
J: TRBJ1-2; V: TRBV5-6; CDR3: CASSLMSGYTF
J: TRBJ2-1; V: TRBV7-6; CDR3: CASSGYRAGGYNEQFF
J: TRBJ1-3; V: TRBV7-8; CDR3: CASSLINRASGNTIYF
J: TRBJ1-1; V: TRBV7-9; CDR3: CASSLETGDENTEAFF
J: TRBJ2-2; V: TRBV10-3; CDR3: CAIVGTANTGELFF
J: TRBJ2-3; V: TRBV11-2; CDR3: CASSPSEDTTTDTQYF
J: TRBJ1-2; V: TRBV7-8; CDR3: CASSLAQGQPYGYTF
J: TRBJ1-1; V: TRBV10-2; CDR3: CASCLDRMNTEAFF
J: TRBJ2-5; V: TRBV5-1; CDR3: CASSLEVGLGTQYF
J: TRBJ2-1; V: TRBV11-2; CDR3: CANSRDWRGGFEQFF
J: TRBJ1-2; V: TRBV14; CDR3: CASSQETDYHYGYTF
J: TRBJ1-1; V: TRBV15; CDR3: CATSGYRAGNTEAFF
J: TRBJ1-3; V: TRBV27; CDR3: CASSLSSRNGNTIYF
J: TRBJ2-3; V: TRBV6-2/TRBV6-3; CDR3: CASSWEVDSSTDTQYF
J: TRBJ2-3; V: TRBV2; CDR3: CASNARRTSGTDTQYF
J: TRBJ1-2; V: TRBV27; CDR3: CASSFLGQGNLRGYTF
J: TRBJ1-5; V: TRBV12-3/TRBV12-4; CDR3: CASSLGGGGRQPQHF
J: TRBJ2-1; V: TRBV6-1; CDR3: CANGRDSSYNEQFF
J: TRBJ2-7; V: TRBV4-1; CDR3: CASSQDLGRKTYEQYF
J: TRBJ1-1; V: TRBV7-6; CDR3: CASSHTGGATEAFF
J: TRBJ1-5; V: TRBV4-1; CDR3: CASSQGPGQNQPQHF